Reported below is one T cell receptor (beta chain). Antigen: not known. Sample time point: week 11, during vaccination. With topical imiquimod, each dose of the vaccine consisted of 300 ug of mutant IDH1 20-mer peptide. The sample is drawn from a study of a mutant IDH1 vaccine in newly diagnosed glioma. Turning to the study itself: Radiotherapy alone preceded vaccination by 4-6 weeks; alternatively, vaccination started with temozolomide cycles. Former treatment meant radiotherapy, temozolomide, or both; the majority had gotten both. Regarding the study as a whole: Vaccine-induced immune responses occurred in 90% to 95% of patients.

Sequenced by immunoSEQ multiplex PCR; TCRdb stores in-frame clones only, minus some. The table includes fewer than 65,000 clones, around 80% detected once. Per the germline V gene, CDR1 is MNHEY and CDR2 is SVGAGI. There are 15 residues in the CDR3. V was shortened by 6 bases and J by 1 base, with 14 bases between the two germline ends. This sample comprised PBMCs, obtained from a glioma patient whose treatment included an IDH1 peptide vaccine. The J gene is TRBJ2-3, the V gene TRBV6-5; TRBD2 is a possible D gene (5 bases). The source is a man in his forties or fifties with glioma. CDR3 sequence (DNA): TGTGCCAGCAGGTATACAGCGGTGGGCACAGATACGCAGTATTTT. Its protein is CASRYTAVGTDTQYF.